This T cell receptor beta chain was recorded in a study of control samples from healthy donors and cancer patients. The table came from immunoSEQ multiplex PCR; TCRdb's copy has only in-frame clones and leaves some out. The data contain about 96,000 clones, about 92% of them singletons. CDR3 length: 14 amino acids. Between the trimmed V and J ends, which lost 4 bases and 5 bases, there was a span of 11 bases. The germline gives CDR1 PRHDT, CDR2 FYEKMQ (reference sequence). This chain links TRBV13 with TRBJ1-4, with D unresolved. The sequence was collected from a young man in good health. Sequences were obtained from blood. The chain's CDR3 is CASSSLTENEKLFF. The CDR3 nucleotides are TGTGCCAGCAGCTCGCTGACGGAGAATGAAAAACTGTTTTTT.